The next 21 T cell receptor beta chains were all read from a single sample in a study of cytomegalovirus exposure and HLA in healthy donors. Both 60 Vbeta primers and 13 Jbeta primers went into the PCR. Method: immunoSEQ multiplex PCR; TCRdb's copy keeps in-frame clones and lacks some. The sample carries about 100,000 clones, around three quarters recorded once. Material: PBMCs. The source of these receptors is a man in his forties in good health and CMV-seronegative.

The J gene is TRBJ2-3, the V gene TRBV11-2, with D unresolved. Germline V gene lookup returns CDR1 SGHAT and CDR2 FQNNGV. CDR3 size: 12 residues. V gave up 6 bases and J gave up 0 bases, with 4 bases separating them. The CDR3, as DNA: TGTGCCAGCAGTTCTAGCACAGATACGCAGTATTTT. This codes for CASSSSTDTQYF.

The rearrangement joins TRBV6-5 to TRBJ2-5, with 7 bases matching TRBD2. Germline CDR1 is MNHEY and CDR2 is SVGAGI. Germline trimming cut 0 bases from V and 5 bases from J; bases unmatched to any gene: 6. The CDR3 contains 15 residues. The CDR3 is CASSYSILASETQYF. In nucleotides, the CDR3 is TGTGCCAGCAGTTACTCTATACTAGCGAGTGAGACCCAGTACTTC.

This clone was counted a few times. The chain is built from TRBV2 and TRBJ1-5; D perhaps matches TRBD1 (5 bases). CDR3 length: 15 residues. Germline values: CDR1 SNHLY, CDR2 FYNNEI. Trimming removed 3 bases at V and 4 bases at J, with 13 bases between. The CDR3 bases are TGTGCCAGCAGTGAGGGGGGGACGAGGAATCAGCCCCAGCATTTT. Protein product: CASSEGGTRNQPQHF.

On this clone itself: An end of the junction differs from the germline gene, which may be a read error. The chain combines TRBV27 with TRBJ2-1; 13 bases match TRBD2. The CDR3 totals 16 residues. CDR1 and CDR2 from the germline V gene are MNHEY and SMNVEV (reference sequence). The CDR3 here is CAGSKTSGGALNEQFF. The CDR3 nucleotides are TGTGCCGGCAGTAAAACTAGCGGGGGGGCTTTAAATGAGCAGTTCTTC.

This clone turned up a few times. J is TRBJ1-2 and V is TRBV28; tentatively, D is TRBD1 (5 bases). From germline, CDR1 is MDHEN and CDR2 SYDVKM. CDR3 length: 15 residues. The V and J ends lost 5 bases and 3 bases respectively, with 16 bases between them. The CDR3 reads CASSTPGGNHYGYTF. DNA of the CDR3: TGTGCCAGCAGTACCCCGGGGGGAAACCACTATGGCTACACCTTC.

This rearrangement joins TRBV5-5 to TRBJ1-2, with D hard to call. V dropped 3 bases and J dropped 1 base, with 19 bases sitting between them. The CDR3 length is 17 residues. CDR1 and CDR2 (germline): SGHKS, YYEKEE (reference sequence). The DNA of the CDR3 is TGTGCCAGCAGCTCCAACCGGGTGAGAGTTGATAACTATGGCTACACCTTC. As protein: CASSSNRVRVDNYGYTF.

V usage is TRBV11-2 and J usage is TRBJ2-7; TRBD1 agrees at 9 bases. With 3 bases clipped from V and 1 base from J, the junction kept 4 bases outside the gene matches. This CDR3 comprises 15 residues. The germline V gene encodes CDR1 SGHAT and CDR2 FQNNGV. CDR3 in DNA: TGTGCCAGCAGCTTGGGACAGGGCACTTCCTACGAGCAGTACTTC. Its translation: CASSLGQGTSYEQYF. Supplemented by reference TRBV11-2 and TRBJ2-7, the full variable domain reads EAGVAQSPRYKIIEKRQSVAFWCNPISGHATLYWYQQILGQGPKLLIQFQNNGVVDDSQLPKDRFSAERLKGVDSTLKIQPAKLEDSAVYLCASSLGQGTSYEQYFGPGTRLTVT.

This chain links TRBV5-1 with TRBJ2-7; TRBD2 might be the D (6 bases). Germline lookup yields CDR1 SGHRS and CDR2 YFSETQ. Trimming left V 0 bases short and J 7 bases short, with 20 bases between. The CDR3 runs 16 residues. Here the CDR3 reads CASSLEGGATPREQYF. As DNA, the CDR3 is TGCGCCAGCAGCTTGGAGGGCGGGGCGACCCCTAGGGAGCAGTACTTC.

This clone was detected only a few times. The rearrangement uses TRBV11-2 and TRBJ2-5; D is unclear. Germline CDR1 SGHAT, CDR2 FQNNGV. The CDR3 length is 13 residues. Trimming pared 1 base from V and 5 bases from J, leaving 8 bases between. Written as DNA, the CDR3 is TGTGCCAGCAGCTTAGGTAGTGAGGAGACCCAGTACTTC. Its translation: CASSLGSEETQYF.

Concerning this clone: At the DNA level, this CDR3 is encoded by other sequences in the same sample as well. The rearrangement uses TRBV7-9 and TRBJ1-5; perhaps TRBD1 as D (6 bases). The germline V gene encodes CDR1 SEHNR and CDR2 FQNEAQ (reference sequence). V dropped 5 bases and J dropped 3 bases, with 14 bases sitting between them. CDR3 length: 15 amino acids. The CDR3 nucleotides are TGTGCCAGCAGCCAGCAGGACAGTTACAATCAGCCCCAGCATTTT. This gives the protein CASSQQDSYNQPQHF.

The chain links TRBV4-1 to TRBJ1-2; 9 positions match TRBD1. The trim removed 0 bases at V and 6 bases at J, leaving 11 bases unmatched. This CDR3 region has 17 residues. The germline V gene has CDR1 MGHRA and CDR2 YSYEKL. The CDR3 loop is CASSQDTGGRNSNGYTF. DNA for the CDR3: TGCGCCAGCAGCCAAGATACAGGGGGCAGGAATAGTAATGGCTACACCTTC.

The chain recombines TRBV30 with TRBJ2-7, with a possible D match to TRBD2 (7 bases). CDR3 size: 12 residues. The germline V and J ends were trimmed by 8 bases and 1 base, with 12 bases remaining between them. Per germline, CDR1 GTSNPN and CDR2 SVGIG (reference sequence). The CDR3 DNA reads TGTGCCGGGGGGGACACTTCCTACGAGCAGTACTTC. Its translation: CAGGDTSYEQYF. Using reference TRBV30 and TRBJ2-7 for the parts outside the CDR3, the full variable domain is SQTIHQWPATLVQPVGSPLSLECTVEGTSNPNLYWYRQAAGRGLQLLFYSVGIGQISSEVPQNLSASRPQDRQFILSSKKLLLSDSGFYLCAGGDTSYEQYFGPGTRLTVT.

The sample holds a few counts of this clone. The chain combines TRBV6-1 with TRBJ1-2; D call uncertain. Germline values: CDR1 MNHNS, CDR2 SASEGT. There are 12 residues in the CDR3. The germline V and J ends were trimmed by 1 base and 10 bases, with 10 bases remaining between them. The chain's CDR3 is CASSEGTGVYTF. The CDR3 region has the DNA TGTGCCAGCAGTGAAGGGACTGGCGTCTACACCTTC.

V is TRBV7-2 and J is TRBJ2-1; the D is unclear. The germline V and J ends were trimmed by 5 bases and 4 bases, with 15 bases remaining between them. Germline V gene data show CDR1 as SGHTA and CDR2 as FQGNSA. The CDR3 totals 15 residues. Here the CDR3 DNA reads TGTGCCAGCAGCCCCAATATGCGGCAGTACAATGAGCAGTTCTTC. Protein sequence: CASSPNMRQYNEQFF.

J is TRBJ2-7 and V is TRBV6-6, with TRBD1 identical over 9 bases. Germline V CDR1 and CDR2: MNHNY, SVGAGI (reference sequence). CDR3 length: 13 residues. The junction had 1 base not matched to a gene; V was cut back by 4 bases and J by 3 bases. The CDR3 sequence is CASSLDRGYEQYF. CDR3 coding DNA: TGTGCCAGCAGTTTGGACAGGGGCTACGAGCAGTACTTC.

This clone has a single count. This sequence joins TRBV6-5 and TRBJ1-2; D is possibly TRBD1 (6 bases). This CDR3 is 15 amino acids long. V shed 10 bases and J shed 8 bases, with 26 bases lying between them. Germline V gene lookup returns CDR1 MNHEY and CDR2 SVGAGI. The DNA for the CDR3 is TGTGCCACTTCTGACGGGGGGCGCGAGGTACACGGCTACACCTTC. This sequence encodes CATSDGGREVHGYTF.

The CDR3 bases are TGTGCCAGCAGTGAAGGGGGACTAGCGGGGGGGAGAGATACGCAGTATTTT. It is translated as CASSEGGLAGGRDTQYF. This chain connects TRBV6-1 to TRBJ2-3; 16 bases fit TRBD2. Germline V gene sequence: CDR1 MNHNS, CDR2 SASEGT. The CDR3 is 17 amino acids. V lost 1 base to trimming and J lost 5 bases; unmatched junction nucleotides: 3.

This chain joins TRBV19 and TRBJ1-1; no reliable D call. CDR3 size: 12 residues. The V gene's germline CDR1 is LNHDA and CDR2 SQIVND (reference sequence). Trimming stripped 3 bases from V and 4 bases from J, with 6 bases between. CDR3 in amino acids: CASSIRFTEAFF. Here the CDR3 DNA reads TGTGCCAGTAGTATTCGGTTCACTGAAGCTTTCTTT. Together with reference TRBV19 and TRBJ1-1, the CDR3 gives the full variable domain: DGGITQSPKYLFRKEGQNVTLSCEQNLNHDAMYWYRQDPGQGLRLIYYSQIVNDFQKGDIAEGYSVSREKKESFPLTVTSAQKNPTAFYLCASSIRFTEAFFGQGTRLTVV.

The chain carries TRBV7-9 and TRBJ2-5; 8 positions match TRBD1. The germline V gene encodes CDR1 SEHNR and CDR2 FQNEAQ (reference sequence). J lost 4 bases, V lost 5 bases, and 12 bases had no gene match. CDR3 length equals 16 residues. The CDR3 is CASSRTRRQGTETQYF. CDR3 DNA: TGTGCCAGCAGCCGAACCAGGAGACAGGGGACAGAGACCCAGTACTTC. Full variable domain (rest looked up from reference TRBV7-9 and TRBJ2-5): DTGVSQNPRHKITKRGQNVTFRCDPISEHNRLYWYRQTLGQGPEFLTYFQNEAQLEKSRLLSDRFSAERPKGSFSTLEIQRTEQGDSAMYLCASSRTRRQGTETQYFGPGTRLLVL.

V usage is TRBV11-3 and J usage is TRBJ2-3; D is ambiguous. V lost 4 bases, J lost 4 bases, and 9 bases lay in between. This CDR3 spans 13 amino acids. Germline values: CDR1 SGHNT, CDR2 YENEEA. The CDR3 reads CASSSRGSDTQYF. The CDR3 nucleotides read TGTGCCAGCAGCTCCCGAGGTTCAGATACGCAGTATTTT.

The CDR3: CSASALNEQFF. CDR3 coding DNA: TGCAGTGCCAGTGCCCTCAATGAGCAGTTCTTC. The genes are TRBV20-1 and TRBJ2-1; D is unresolved. Looked up from germline, CDR1 is DFQATT and CDR2 is SNEGSKA (reference sequence). CDR3 length equals 11 residues. Trimming pared 6 bases from V and 6 bases from J, leaving 9 bases between.